This T cell receptor beta chain was recorded in a study of T cell changes during pregnancy in multiple sclerosis. Assay used: immunoSEQ multiplex PCR; TCRdb lists only in-frame clones, some missing. The repertoire holds under 60,000 clones, with roughly nine tenths as singletons. Germline CDR1 SGHDT, CDR2 YYEEEE. Trimming cost V 4 bases and J 5 bases, with 21 bases left between them. The CDR3 has 16 amino acids. The receptor was isolated from a female donor in good health, enrolled as a control in a pregnancy study. The chain has TRBV5-6 and TRBJ2-5, with a possible D match to TRBD2 (7 bases). The sample in question was CD4+ T cells from peripheral blood mononuclear cells, obtained in the second trimester of pregnancy. The CDR3 is CASSPDTGGVGETQYF. CDR3 sequence (DNA): TGTGCCAGCAGCCCTGATACGGGGGGCGTCGGGGAGACCCAGTACTTC.